These 23 T cell receptor beta chains originate from one sample sequenced in a study of human T cells and chemical hapten exposure. This sample's time point: patch test 1, 2 weeks after DPC sensitization. The treatment: therapeutic diphenylcyclopropenone sensitization with weekly scalp DPC. TCRdb passed the RACE reads through MiXCR, listing each CDR3 protein once. The sample yields under 120,000 distinct CDR3 sequences, approximately 11% seen once. The sample in question was whole blood, obtained in connection with sensitization to the hapten diphenylcyclopropenone (DPC). Receptor source: a woman aged 40 to 50 with alopecia areata. Some clones in this sample may be carry-over from other donors' samples.

The chain employs TRBV12-3 or TRBV12-4 and TRBJ1-3; tentatively, D is TRBD1 (5 bases). V dropped 7 bases and J dropped 3 bases, with 16 bases sitting between them. The CDR3 totals 15 residues. The CDR3 reads CASTRGDPIGNTIYF. Here the CDR3 DNA reads TGTGCCAGCACCCGAGGGGATCCCATTGGAAACACCATATATTTT.

This clonotype has at least ten counts. The CDR3 region has the DNA TGCAGCGCTACGACAGACTATGGCTACACCTTC. Its translation: CSATTDYGYTF. This chain joins TRBV29-1 and TRBJ1-2; D perhaps matches TRBD1 (5 bases). CDR1 SQVTM and CDR2 ANQGSEA come from the germline V gene. The CDR3 is 11 amino acids. V shed 7 bases and J shed 3 bases, with 9 bases lying between them.

This clonotype was detected many times. The rearrangement uses TRBV7-9 and TRBJ1-1; the D is unclear. Germline V lookup: CDR1 SEHNR, CDR2 FQNEAQ (reference sequence). The CDR3 covers 14 residues. Between the trimmed V and J ends, which lost 1 base and 2 bases, there was a span of 8 bases. This CDR3 reads CASSLGRDNTEAFF. The CDR3 bases are TGTGCCAGCAGCTTAGGTAGGGATAACACTGAAGCTTTCTTT.

This clonotype occurred many times. CDR3 nucleotide sequence: TGTGCCAGCAGTTCTCACCGACAGGTTGGGTTTGGCAATCAGCCCCAGCATTTT. Its protein product is CASSSHRQVGFGNQPQHF. The rearrangement links TRBV27 to TRBJ1-5; weak D call: TRBD1 (6 bases). Germline values: CDR1 MNHEY, CDR2 SMNVEV (reference sequence). The V end was cut by 4 bases, the J end by 2 bases, with 21 bases between. The CDR3 spans 18 residues.

This clonotype was picked up many times. This rearrangement joins TRBV5-6 to TRBJ1-2; D not certain. The CDR3 spans 14 residues. Deletions cut 0 bases from V and 7 bases from J, with 13 bases between. Looked up from germline, CDR1 is SGHDT and CDR2 is YYEEEE. The CDR3, as DNA: TGTGCCAGCAGCTTGGCGGACGGTCTTGCTGGCTACACCTTC. Its protein product is CASSLADGLAGYTF.

The rearrangement uses TRBV7-2 and TRBJ2-5; D uncertain. Looked up from germline, CDR1 is SGHTA and CDR2 is FQGNSA. This CDR3 comprises 15 residues. V gave up 5 bases and J gave up 4 bases, with 17 bases separating them. CDR3 residues: CASSPRIGYAETQYF. DNA for the CDR3: TGTGCCAGCAGCCCACGAATTGGGTATGCAGAGACCCAGTACTTC.

This clonotype occurred many times. The chain employs TRBV6-1 and TRBJ1-5, with TRBD1 as a possible D gene (5 bases). V was pared by 6 bases and J by 7 bases, with 10 bases between. The CDR3 contains 12 residues. The germline V gene has CDR1 MNHNS and CDR2 SASEGT. CDR3 residues: CASREGFQPQHF. CDR3 DNA sequence: TGTGCCAGCAGGGAGGGGTTCCAGCCCCAGCATTTT.

The chain uses TRBV6-5 and TRBJ1-1; 9 nucleotides agree with TRBD1. Germline loops: CDR1 MNHEY, CDR2 SVGAGI. The V segment lost 6 bases and the J segment 12 bases; nucleotides outside the gene matches: 14. The CDR3 consists of 14 residues. CDR3 sequence reads: CASSRDRVVPLSFF. In DNA form, the CDR3 reads TGTGCCAGCAGCCGGGACAGGGTAGTTCCGTTGTCTTTCTTT.

This clonotype was counted a few times. The V call is TRBV12-3 or TRBV12-4, the J call TRBJ1-5; 10 bases line up with TRBD1. V trimming: 6 bases; J trimming: 7 bases; junction bases outside the gene matches: 9. The CDR3 runs 15 residues. The CDR3 sequence is CASSLRDRGNQPQHF. CDR3 DNA sequence: TGTGCCAGCAGCCTCCGGGACAGGGGTAACCAGCCCCAGCATTTT.

V gene TRBV28 combines with J gene TRBJ2-7; 8 bases map to TRBD1. Germline lookup yields CDR1 MDHEN and CDR2 SYDVKM. This CDR3 comprises 17 residues. The V and J ends lost 5 bases and 6 bases, in that order; junction bases with no gene match: 18. CDR3 in DNA: TGTGCCAGCAGTGACCAACCCAGGGGGCGTTTCCTAAGCGAGCAGTACTTC. The encoded protein is CASSDQPRGRFLSEQYF.

This clonotype came up many times. The chain employs TRBV20-1 and TRBJ2-5, with 7 bases aligning to TRBD2. The CDR3 covers 21 residues. Trimming cost V 0 bases and J 3 bases; bases outside gene matches: 25. The germline V gene encodes CDR1 DFQATT and CDR2 SNEGSKA (reference sequence). CDR3 amino acids: CSAREASSSYPREGPKETQYF. As DNA, the CDR3 is TGCAGTGCTAGAGAGGCATCCTCTTCATACCCTAGGGAGGGTCCTAAAGAGACCCAGTACTTC.

V gene TRBV28 combines with J gene TRBJ1-2; D possibly corresponds to TRBD1 (6 bases). Germline V lookup: CDR1 MDHEN, CDR2 SYDVKM. V was pared by 5 bases and J by 8 bases, with 9 bases between. This CDR3 has 11 amino acids. In DNA form, the CDR3 reads TGTGCCAGCAGTCTAGGACAGGGCTACACCTTC. Translation: CASSLGQGYTF.

This clonotype was detected only a few times. The rearrangement uses TRBV4-2 and TRBJ2-3; the match to TRBD2 covers 11 bases. V was pared by 1 base and J by 6 bases, with 3 bases of the junction left unmatched. The CDR3 consists of 15 residues. Germline lookup yields CDR1 LGHNA and CDR2 YNFKEQ. The CDR3 protein is CASSQAASGGDTQYF. The CDR3 nucleotides read TGTGCCAGCAGCCAAGCAGCTAGCGGGGGGGATACGCAGTATTTT.

This clonotype turned up a few times. The V gene is TRBV11-3, the J gene TRBJ2-1; D remains ambiguous. Looked up from germline, CDR1 is SGHNT and CDR2 is YENEEA. V was shortened by 5 bases and J by 8 bases, with 10 bases between the two germline ends. The CDR3 extends over 12 amino acids. The CDR3 loop is CASSANRDEQFF. DNA of the CDR3: TGTGCCAGCAGCGCTAATAGGGATGAGCAGTTCTTC. Full variable domain (remainder filled in from reference TRBV11-3 and TRBJ2-1): EAGVVQSPRYKIIEKKQPVAFWCNPISGHNTLYWYLQNLGQGPELLIRYENEEAVDDSQLPKDRFSAERLKGVDSTLKIQPAELGDSAVYLCASSANRDEQFFGPGTRLTVL.

Many counts were recorded for this clonotype. V usage is TRBV20-1 and J usage is TRBJ2-7; D possibly corresponds to TRBD1 (5 bases). The CDR3 covers 14 residues. CDR1 is DFQATT and CDR2 is SNEGSKA in the germline V gene (reference sequence). The V and J ends lost 6 bases and 6 bases respectively, with 21 bases between them. Here the CDR3 DNA reads TGCAGTGCCGGGTCTATACAGGCCCTCGGCGAGCAGTACTTC. Residues: CSAGSIQALGEQYF.

This clonotype appeared many times. This chain connects TRBV9 to TRBJ1-1, with D hard to call. Germline CDR1 reads SGDLS; CDR2 reads YYNGEE. This CDR3 is built from 15 residues. Trimming took off 0 bases at V and 0 bases at J, with 9 bases between the two ends. The CDR3 protein is CASSVGGELNTEAFF. Here the CDR3 DNA reads TGTGCCAGCAGCGTAGGTGGGGAGCTGAACACTGAAGCTTTCTTT.

This clonotype was counted at least ten times. The rearrangement joins TRBV11-3 to TRBJ2-3, with D unclear. Trimming took off 5 bases at V and 2 bases at J, with 5 bases between the two ends. Germline V lookup: CDR1 SGHNT, CDR2 YENEEA. This CDR3 is 12 amino acids long. The CDR3 here is CASSRNTDTQYF. In DNA, the CDR3 is TGTGCCAGCAGCCGGAACACAGATACGCAGTATTTT.

This clonotype was seen at least ten times. The rearrangement links TRBV9 to TRBJ2-7; D might be TRBD2 (5 bases). Trimming took 1 base from V and 6 from J, leaving 14 bases between them. Germline lookup yields CDR1 SGDLS and CDR2 YYNGEE. The CDR3 is 14 amino acids. This CDR3 reads CASSVTRTGSEQYF. The CDR3 DNA sequence: TGTGCCAGCAGCGTAACGCGAACGGGATCCGAGCAGTACTTC.

Only a few counts were recorded for this clonotype. The chain recombines TRBV29-1 with TRBJ2-7; a possible D gene is TRBD2 (6 bases). Trimming removed 4 bases from V and 2 bases from J, with 9 bases in between. CDR1 is SQVTM and CDR2 is ANQGSEA in the germline V gene. This CDR3 is 12 amino acids long. The CDR3 bases are TGCAGCGTTGGGGGGGACCCCTACGAGCAGTACTTC. Translated, it gives CSVGGDPYEQYF.

This clonotype was found many times. The chain has TRBV15 and TRBJ2-5; D is unresolved. The CDR3 contains 15 residues. The V gene lost 6 bases and the J gene lost 1 base, with 15 bases spanning the gap. The germline gives CDR1 LNHNV, CDR2 YYDKDF (reference sequence). CDR3 nucleotides: TGTGCCACCAGTCCGACCGGACGGGCCCAAGAGACCCAGTACTTC. Residues: CATSPTGRAQETQYF.

This clonotype was seen at least ten times. V is TRBV20-1 and J is TRBJ1-1; no clear D gene. CDR3 length: 13 amino acids. The V end lost 3 bases, the J end lost 0 bases, and 8 bases lay between the germline ends. Germline values: CDR1 DFQATT, CDR2 SNEGSKA (reference sequence). The CDR3 DNA reads TGCAGTGCTAGGAGTTTAATGAACACTGAAGCTTTCTTT. Translated, it gives CSARSLMNTEAFF.

As for this clonotype: A much larger clonotype is one base distant, so this may be a read error. The final CDR3 position lacks the conserved phenylalanine or tryptophan, pointing to a likely read error. The V and J genes are TRBV7-2 and TRBJ1-5; 9 bases agree with TRBD1. This CDR3 is 17 amino acids long. CDR1 and CDR2 from the germline V gene are SGHTA and FQGNSA. V dropped 6 bases and J dropped 2; count of bases not matched to a gene: 11. The CDR3 bases are TGTGCCAGCAGTCCTCATCCGGGACAGGGCGGCAATCAGCCCCAGCATTTA. The encoded protein is CASSPHPGQGGNQPQHL.

This chain links TRBV27 with TRBJ1-1, with TRBD1 as a possible D gene (6 bases). The length of the CDR3 is 16 residues. V was pared by 6 bases and J by 4 bases, with 21 bases between. CDR1 MNHEY and CDR2 SMNVEV come from the germline V gene (reference sequence). The CDR3 DNA reads as TGTGCCAGCAGGGTCGAAACAGGGAGGGGAGGCACTGAAGCTTTCTTT. It yields the protein CASRVETGRGGTEAFF.